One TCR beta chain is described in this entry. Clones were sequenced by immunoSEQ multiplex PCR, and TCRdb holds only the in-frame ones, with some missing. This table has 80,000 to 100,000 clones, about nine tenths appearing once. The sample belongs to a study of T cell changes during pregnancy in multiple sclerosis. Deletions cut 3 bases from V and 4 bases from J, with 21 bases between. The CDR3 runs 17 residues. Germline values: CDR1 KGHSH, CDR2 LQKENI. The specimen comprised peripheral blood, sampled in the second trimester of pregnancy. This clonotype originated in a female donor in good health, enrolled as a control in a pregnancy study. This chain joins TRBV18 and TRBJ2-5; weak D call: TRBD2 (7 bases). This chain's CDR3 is CASSPLGTGGRGETQYF. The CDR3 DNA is TGTGCCAGCTCACCCCTAGGCACCGGGGGGCGCGGAGAGACCCAGTACTTC.